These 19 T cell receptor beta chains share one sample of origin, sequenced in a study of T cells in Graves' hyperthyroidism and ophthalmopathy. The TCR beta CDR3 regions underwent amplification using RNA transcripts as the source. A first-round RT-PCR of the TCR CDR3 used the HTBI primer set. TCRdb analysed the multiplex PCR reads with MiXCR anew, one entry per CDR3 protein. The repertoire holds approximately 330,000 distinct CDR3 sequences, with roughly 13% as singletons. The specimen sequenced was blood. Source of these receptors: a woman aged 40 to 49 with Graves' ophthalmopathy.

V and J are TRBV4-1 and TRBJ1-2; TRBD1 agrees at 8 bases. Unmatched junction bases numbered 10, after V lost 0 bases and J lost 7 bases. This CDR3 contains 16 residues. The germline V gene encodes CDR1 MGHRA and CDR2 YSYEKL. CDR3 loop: CASSQEGQGAFSGYTF. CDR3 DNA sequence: TGCGCCAGCAGCCAAGAAGGGCAGGGGGCATTCAGTGGCTACACCTTC.

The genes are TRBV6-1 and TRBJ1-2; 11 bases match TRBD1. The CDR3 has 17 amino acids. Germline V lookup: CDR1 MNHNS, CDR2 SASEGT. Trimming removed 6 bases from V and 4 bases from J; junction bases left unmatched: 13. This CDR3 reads CASRSGTGGWGSYGYTF. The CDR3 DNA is TGTGCCAGCAGGTCCGGGACAGGGGGATGGGGTAGCTATGGCTACACCTTC.

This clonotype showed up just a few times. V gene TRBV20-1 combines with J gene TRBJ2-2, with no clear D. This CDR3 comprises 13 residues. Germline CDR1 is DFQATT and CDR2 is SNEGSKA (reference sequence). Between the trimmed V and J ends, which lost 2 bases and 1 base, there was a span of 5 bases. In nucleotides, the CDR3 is TGCAGTGCTAGATCAATGAACACCGGGGAGCTGTTTTTT. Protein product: CSARSMNTGELFF.

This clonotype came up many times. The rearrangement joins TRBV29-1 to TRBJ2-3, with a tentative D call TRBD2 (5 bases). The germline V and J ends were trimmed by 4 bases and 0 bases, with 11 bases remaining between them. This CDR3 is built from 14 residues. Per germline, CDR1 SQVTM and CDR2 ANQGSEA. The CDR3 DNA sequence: TGCAGCGTTGTTATCGGAGGTAGCACAGATACGCAGTATTTT. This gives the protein CSVVIGGSTDTQYF.

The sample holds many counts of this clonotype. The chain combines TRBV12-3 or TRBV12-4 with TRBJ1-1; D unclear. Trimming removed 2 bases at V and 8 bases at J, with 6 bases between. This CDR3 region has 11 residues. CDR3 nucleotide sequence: TGTGCCAGCAGTTTAAAGACAGAAGCTTTCTTT. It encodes CASSLKTEAFF.

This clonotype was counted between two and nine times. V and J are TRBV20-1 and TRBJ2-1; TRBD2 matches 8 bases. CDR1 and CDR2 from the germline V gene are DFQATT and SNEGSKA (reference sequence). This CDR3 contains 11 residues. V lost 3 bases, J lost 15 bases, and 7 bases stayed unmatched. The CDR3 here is CSARDGRAPFF. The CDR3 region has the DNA TGCAGTGCTAGGGACGGGAGGGCCCCGTTCTTC.

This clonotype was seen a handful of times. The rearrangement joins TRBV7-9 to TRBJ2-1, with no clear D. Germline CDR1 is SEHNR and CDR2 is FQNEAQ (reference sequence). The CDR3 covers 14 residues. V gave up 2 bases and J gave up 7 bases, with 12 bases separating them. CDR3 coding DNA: TGTGCCAGCAGCTTAATGGGGATTTTGAATGAGCAGTTCTTC. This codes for CASSLMGILNEQFF.

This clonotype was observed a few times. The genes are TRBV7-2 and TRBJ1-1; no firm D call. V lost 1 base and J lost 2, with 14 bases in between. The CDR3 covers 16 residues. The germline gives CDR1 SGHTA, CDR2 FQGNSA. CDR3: CASSLVSLALNTEAFF. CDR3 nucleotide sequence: TGTGCCAGCAGCTTAGTCAGTTTGGCGCTAAACACTGAAGCTTTCTTT.

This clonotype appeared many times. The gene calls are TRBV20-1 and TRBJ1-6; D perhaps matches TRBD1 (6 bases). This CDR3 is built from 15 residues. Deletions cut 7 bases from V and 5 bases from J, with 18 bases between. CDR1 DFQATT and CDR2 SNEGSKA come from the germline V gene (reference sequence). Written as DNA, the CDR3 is TGCAGTGGGAGTGGGGGAGCAGGGGATAATTCACCCCTCCACTTT. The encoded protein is CSGSGGAGDNSPLHF.

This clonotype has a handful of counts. CDR3 amino acids: CASSRGGGSPLHF. The CDR3 coding sequence is TGTGCCAGCAGCCGGGGGGGTGGCTCACCCCTCCACTTT. The J gene is TRBJ1-6, the V gene TRBV2; weak D call: TRBD1 (5 bases). CDR3 length equals 13 residues. Per germline, CDR1 SNHLY and CDR2 FYNNEI. V lost 6 bases and J 10 bases, leaving 13 bases between the germline ends.

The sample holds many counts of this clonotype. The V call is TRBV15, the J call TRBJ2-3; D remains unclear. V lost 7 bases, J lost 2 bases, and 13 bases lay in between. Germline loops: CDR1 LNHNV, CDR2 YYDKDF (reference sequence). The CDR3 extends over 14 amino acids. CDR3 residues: CATNVGRYTDTQYF. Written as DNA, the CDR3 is TGTGCCACCAATGTAGGGCGGTACACAGATACGCAGTATTTT.

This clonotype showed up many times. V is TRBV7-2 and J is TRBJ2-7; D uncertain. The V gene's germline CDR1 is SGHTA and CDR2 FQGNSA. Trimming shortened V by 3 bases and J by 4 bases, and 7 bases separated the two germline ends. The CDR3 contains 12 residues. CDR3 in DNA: TGTGCCAGCAGCTTGAAGGAATACGAGCAGTACTTC. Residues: CASSLKEYEQYF.

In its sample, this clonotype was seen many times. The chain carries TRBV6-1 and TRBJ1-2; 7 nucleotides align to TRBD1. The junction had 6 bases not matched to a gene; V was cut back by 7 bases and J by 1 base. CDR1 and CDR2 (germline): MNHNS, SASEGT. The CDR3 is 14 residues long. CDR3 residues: CASKRDSLNYGYTF. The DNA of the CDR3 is TGTGCCAGCAAGCGGGACAGTCTTAACTATGGCTACACCTTC.

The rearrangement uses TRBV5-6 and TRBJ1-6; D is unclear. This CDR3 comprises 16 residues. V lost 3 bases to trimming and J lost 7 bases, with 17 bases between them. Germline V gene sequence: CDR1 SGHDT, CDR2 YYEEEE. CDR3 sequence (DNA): TGTGCCAGCAGCTATTCCCTACAGCTACTAAATTCACCCCTCCACTTT. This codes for CASSYSLQLLNSPLHF.

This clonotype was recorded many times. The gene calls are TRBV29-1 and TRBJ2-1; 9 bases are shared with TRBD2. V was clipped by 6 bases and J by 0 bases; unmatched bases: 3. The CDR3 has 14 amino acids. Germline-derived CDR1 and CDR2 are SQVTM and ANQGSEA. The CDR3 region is CSVKLAGSYNEQFF. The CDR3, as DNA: TGCAGCGTGAAACTAGCGGGCTCCTACAATGAGCAGTTCTTC.

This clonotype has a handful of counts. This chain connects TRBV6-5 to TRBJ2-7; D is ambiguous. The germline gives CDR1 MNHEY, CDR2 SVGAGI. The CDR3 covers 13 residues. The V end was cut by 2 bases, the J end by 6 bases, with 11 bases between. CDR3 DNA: TGTGCCAGCAGTTACGGAGCATTAGGCGAGCAGTACTTC. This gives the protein CASSYGALGEQYF.

CDR3 sequence: CASSSRGARGTEAFF. The CDR3 DNA is TGTGCCAGCAGTTCACGGGGGGCGAGAGGGACTGAAGCTTTCTTT. The gene calls are TRBV27 and TRBJ1-1; D might be TRBD1 (6 bases). Germline CDR1 MNHEY, CDR2 SMNVEV (reference sequence). Trimming removed 4 bases at V and 5 bases at J, with 17 bases between. The CDR3 loop spans 15 amino acids.

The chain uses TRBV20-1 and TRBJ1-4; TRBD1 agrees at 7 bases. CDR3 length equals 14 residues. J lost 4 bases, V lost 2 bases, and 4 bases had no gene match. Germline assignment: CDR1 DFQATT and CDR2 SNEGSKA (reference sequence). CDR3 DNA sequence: TGCAGTGCTAGACCAGGGGGGGGTAATGAAAAACTGTTTTTT. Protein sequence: CSARPGGGNEKLFF.

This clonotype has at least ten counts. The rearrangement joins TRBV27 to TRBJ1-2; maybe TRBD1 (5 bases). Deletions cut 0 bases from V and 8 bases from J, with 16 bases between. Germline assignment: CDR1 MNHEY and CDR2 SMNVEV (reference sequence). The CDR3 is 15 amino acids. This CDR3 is CASSLSLRGRFGYTF. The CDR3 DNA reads TGTGCCAGCAGTTTATCGCTCCGGGGCCGATTCGGCTACACCTTC.